This entry is about one TCR beta chain. Treatment indicated: preoperative locoregional IRX-2 cytokine immunotherapy. Samples came from a phase Ib trial of preoperative locoregional IRX-2 cytokine immunotherapy. Here immunoSEQ multiplex PCR was the method, and the copy in TCRdb shows in-frame clones only, minus some. Here the sample spans 30,000 to 35,000 clones, 90% to 95% being singletons. The source of the sample is a study of preoperative IRX-2 immunotherapy in early breast cancer. CDR3 length: 16 amino acids. The V end was cut by 4 bases, the J end by 4 bases, with 18 bases between. Germline CDR1 and CDR2: MGHRA and YSYEKL.

The chain joins TRBV4-1 to TRBJ2-3; D is perhaps TRBD2 (7 bases). This receptor was obtained from a human donor with breast cancer. Sample acquisition took place from a patient treated with IRX-2 immunotherapy. For the CDR3, the DNA is TGCGCCAGCAGCCTCCTAGGGGGGGGGCAGTCAGATACGCAGTATTTT. This translates into CASSLLGGGQSDTQYF.